This is a list of T cell receptor beta chains from one sample in a study of identical twins. In TCRdb, the 5' RACE reads were re-called with MiXCR into one record per CDR3 protein. The data show around 500,000 distinct CDR3 sequences, about 14% seen once. These data also formed part of another study, on yellow fever vaccine responses in identical twins.

Material for sequencing was CD4+ T cells sorted from blood. The receptors were sampled from a woman between 18 and 30 years old in good health. Each CDR3 is given with its conserved first and last residue. A D gene is named only where the DNA matches it firmly.

j_call cdr3_length d_call v_call cdr3_aa
TRBJ2-3 15 TRBD2 TRBV29-1 CSVGLAGRGTDTQYF
TRBJ2-5 16 TRBD2 TRBV6-1 CASRRTSGGHWETQYF
TRBJ2-6 19 - TRBV11-2 CASSLEADRLESWANVLTF
TRBJ2-1 15 - TRBV6-1 CASSAPKSSYNEQFF
TRBJ2-1 12 - TRBV3-1 CASSQGSGEQFF
TRBJ2-2 14 TRBD2 TRBV29-1 CSAGTSGNTGELFF
TRBJ2-7 15 TRBD1 TRBV27 CASSLSPGGAYEQYF
TRBJ2-7 14 - TRBV6-2/TRBV6-3 CASSFSLGTYEQYF
TRBJ2-2 14 - TRBV5-1 CASSGGQNTGELFF
TRBJ1-5 13 - TRBV9 CASSRDNNQPQHF
TRBJ2-7 15 - TRBV9 CASSPHFGGGIEQYF
TRBJ2-2 16 - TRBV14 CASSPFDRTRTGELFF
TRBJ2-2 18 TRBD2 TRBV27 CASSFFGLAGGFAGELFF
TRBJ2-3 14 TRBD1 TRBV24-1 CATSGQGSTDTQYF
TRBJ1-2 15 - TRBV19 CASTGGGGDLYGYTF
TRBJ1-1 11 - TRBV20-1 CSSGQNTEAFF
TRBJ2-5 14 - TRBV20-1 CSARFRAGEETQYF
TRBJ1-2 14 - TRBV7-2 CASSLAPDWGSYTF
TRBJ2-1 16 TRBD1 TRBV4-3 CASSQGPLGQGNEQFF
TRBJ2-7 15 - TRBV7-2 CASSLGAGVVEEQYF
TRBJ2-3 13 - TRBV9 CASSRSPTDTQYF
TRBJ2-2 14 - TRBV9 CASSELATQGELFF
TRBJ2-2 16 TRBD1 TRBV20-1 CSARDPGQGNTGELFF